The source of this TCR beta chain is a study of cytomegalovirus exposure and HLA in healthy donors. Findings of the study overall: What a later analysis reportedly showed was that an Asian-associated ancestry cluster had fewer N-insertions than the 666-donor mean.

Primers: 60 Vbeta forward and 13 Jbeta reverse. Libraries were prepared by immunoSEQ multiplex PCR; TCRdb keeps only in-frame clonotypes and omits some of them. Among 100,000 to 150,000 clones listed, 75% to 85% were seen once. This clone was counted only a few times. Antigen: not known. Material for sequencing was PBMCs. The clonotype comes from a man in his forties in good health and CMV-seronegative.

Here the CDR3 DNA reads TGCGCCAGCAGCCCTGACAGGTTTTCCCAAGAGACCCAGTACTTC. Translating gives CASSPDRFSQETQYF. The gene calls are TRBV4-1 and TRBJ2-5; weak D call: TRBD1 (6 bases). This CDR3 is 15 amino acids long. The V end lost 4 bases, the J end lost 1 base, and 13 bases lay between the germline ends. Germline CDR1 MGHRA, CDR2 YSYEKL.